A selection of T cell receptor beta chains follows, all from one sample in a study of T-cell reconstitution after alpha-beta-depleted transplantation in children. TCRdb passed the PCR reads through MiXCR, listing each CDR3 protein once. In the table there are around 200,000 distinct CDR3 sequences, about 6.8% of which are singletons. The starting material was PBMCs from the stem cell graft donor, obtained from the stem cell graft. These receptors were obtained from a human donor who donated a stem cell graft to a child with Wiskott-Aldrich syndrome. The CDR3 runs from the conserved cysteine through the conserved F or W. Fields, in order: D gene, V gene, J gene, clone size, CDR3 length, CDR3 DNA, CDR3 protein. D genes are given only for firm matches. Clone sizes are shown as how often the clone was seen (once, few, many) or a class if it is expanded.

d_gene: TRBD2
v_gene: TRBV4-3
j_gene: TRBJ2-1
abundance: many
len: 17
CDR3nt: TGCGCCAGCAGCCAAGATCGAAGCGGGAGGTCCTACAATGAGCAGTTCTTC
CDR3aa: CASSQDRSGRSYNEQFF

d_gene: TRBD2
v_gene: TRBV10-3
j_gene: TRBJ2-7
abundance: many
len: 15
CDR3nt: TGTGCCATCAGTGAATTAGCCGGCGGGAGTGGTGAGCAGTACTTC
CDR3aa: CAISELAGGSGEQYF

d_gene: .
v_gene: TRBV5-4
j_gene: TRBJ2-7
abundance: once
len: 16
CDR3nt: TGTGCCAGCAGCTTGGCCCCACGGGTATCAAAAAACGAGCAGTACTTC
CDR3aa: CASSLAPRVSKNEQYF

d_gene: TRBD1
v_gene: TRBV5-1
j_gene: TRBJ2-7
abundance: many
len: 15
CDR3nt: TGCGCCAGCAGCTCCCGGACAGGGGACCCCTACGAGCAGTACTTC
CDR3aa: CASSSRTGDPYEQYF

d_gene: .
v_gene: TRBV7-2
j_gene: TRBJ2-1
abundance: many
len: 14
CDR3nt: TGTGCCAGCAGCCACACCACAGGGCGCCATGAGCAGTTCTTC
CDR3aa: CASSHTTGRHEQFF

d_gene: .
v_gene: TRBV9
j_gene: TRBJ1-3
abundance: many
len: 13
CDR3nt: TGTGCCAGCAGCGTAGTTAACGGAGATACCATATATTTT
CDR3aa: CASSVVNGDTIYF

d_gene: TRBD2
v_gene: TRBV20-1
j_gene: TRBJ2-1
abundance: many
len: 14
CDR3nt: TGCAGTGCCCAACTAGCGGGGGGGCCCCATGAGCAGTTCTTC
CDR3aa: CSAQLAGGPHEQFF

d_gene: .
v_gene: TRBV7-7
j_gene: TRBJ2-5
abundance: few
len: 14
CDR3nt: TGTGCCAGCAGTTACGGCCTCCCTGGAGAGACCCAGTACTTC
CDR3aa: CASSYGLPGETQYF

d_gene: .
v_gene: TRBV20-1
j_gene: TRBJ2-7
abundance: many
len: 10
CDR3nt: TGCAGTGCTCTCGGTACCGAGCAGTACTTC
CDR3aa: CSALGTEQYF

d_gene: .
v_gene: TRBV20-1
j_gene: TRBJ2-3
abundance: many
len: 14
CDR3nt: TGCAGTGCTACGACCGGGCGGAACACAGATACGCAGTATTTT
CDR3aa: CSATTGRNTDTQYF

d_gene: .
v_gene: TRBV7-2
j_gene: TRBJ2-1
abundance: many
len: 15
CDR3nt: TGTGCCAGCAGCGCTCTCGGACAGACCTACAATGAGCAGTTCTTC
CDR3aa: CASSALGQTYNEQFF

d_gene: .
v_gene: TRBV12-3/TRBV12-4
j_gene: TRBJ1-1
abundance: many
len: 15
CDR3nt: TGTGCCAGCAGTCCGCCGGCAGGGCTGAACACTGAAGCTTTCTTT
CDR3aa: CASSPPAGLNTEAFF